The following is a TCR beta chain sequence with its context. The antigen is not known. The libraries of TRB cDNA were prepared using 5' RACE with UMI labels. TCRdb reprocessed the 5' RACE reads, with one entry per CDR3 protein and no DNA. The listing records some 120,000 distinct CDR3 sequences. The sample belongs to a study of CXCR3-negative and CXCR3-positive naive CD8 T cells. General study points: CXCR3-negative naive cells had less hydrophobic TRB CDR3s than did CXCR3-positive naive cells. Memory, not naive, CXCR3-negative and CXCR3-positive cells differed in TRBV-TRBJ usage. TRB CDR3 properties were used to infer TCR strength, and surface CD5 was comparable between naive subsets. Whereas both naive subsets had comparably high diversity, memory CD8+ cells had much lower diversity.

CDR1 is SEHNR and CDR2 is FQNEAQ in the germline V gene (reference sequence). The CDR3 has 16 amino acids. The chain has TRBV7-9 and TRBJ1-2; TCRdb's D call of TRBD1 is untestable without DNA. Sequencing input: naive CXCR3+ CD8+ T cells from blood. Regarding subset: CD45RO-CCR7+CD27+CD95- naive CD8+ T cells expressing CXCR3 (TNR3+). The clonotype originates from a human donor in good health. Some clones in this sample may be carry-over from other donors' samples. The CDR3 sequence: CASSTPRDREWYGYTF.